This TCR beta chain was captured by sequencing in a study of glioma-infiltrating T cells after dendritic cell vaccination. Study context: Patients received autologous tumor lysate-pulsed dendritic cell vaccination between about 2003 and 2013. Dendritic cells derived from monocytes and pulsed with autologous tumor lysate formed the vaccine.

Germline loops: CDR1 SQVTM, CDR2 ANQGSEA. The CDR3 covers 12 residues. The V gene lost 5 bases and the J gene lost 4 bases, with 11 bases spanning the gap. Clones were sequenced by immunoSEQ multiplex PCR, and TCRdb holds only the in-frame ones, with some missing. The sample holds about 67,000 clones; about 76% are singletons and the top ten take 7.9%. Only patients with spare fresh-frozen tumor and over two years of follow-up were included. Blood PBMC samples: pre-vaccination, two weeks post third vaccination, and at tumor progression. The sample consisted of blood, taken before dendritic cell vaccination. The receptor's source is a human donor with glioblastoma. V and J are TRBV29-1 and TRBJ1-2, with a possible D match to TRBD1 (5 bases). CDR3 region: CSVREGVYGYTF. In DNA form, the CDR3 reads TGCAGCGTTAGGGAAGGGGTCTATGGCTACACCTTC. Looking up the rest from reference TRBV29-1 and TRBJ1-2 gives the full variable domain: SAVISQKPSRDICQRGTSLTIQCQVDSQVTMMFWYRQQPGQSLTLIATANQGSEATYESGFVIDKFPISRPNLTFSTLTVSNMSPEDSSIYLCSVREGVYGYTFGSGTRLTVV.